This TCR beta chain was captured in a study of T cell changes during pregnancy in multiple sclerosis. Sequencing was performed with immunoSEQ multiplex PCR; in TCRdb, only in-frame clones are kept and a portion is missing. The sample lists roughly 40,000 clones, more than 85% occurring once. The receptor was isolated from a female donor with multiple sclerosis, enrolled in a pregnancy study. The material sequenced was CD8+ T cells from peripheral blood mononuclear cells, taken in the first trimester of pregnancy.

The CDR3 is CASSPGTSGADTQYF. CDR3 DNA: TGTGCCAGCAGCCCCGGGACTAGCGGGGCAGATACGCAGTATTTT. V gene TRBV4-2 combines with J gene TRBJ2-3; 13 nucleotides match TRBD2. The trim removed 4 bases at V and 4 bases at J, leaving 2 bases unmatched. The CDR3 is made up of 15 amino acids. The germline CDR1 and CDR2 sequences are LGHNA and YNFKEQ.